The 19 T cell receptor beta chains presented below share a single source sample, sequenced in a study of early T cells in non-severe SARS-CoV-2 infection. TCRdb re-called the 5' RACE reads through MiXCR, storing one row per CDR3 protein. This sample has 25,000 to 35,000 distinct CDR3 sequences, with about 5% found just once. Material for sequencing was whole blood. The receptors stem from an adult who was a healthcare worker with PCR-confirmed SARS-CoV-2 infection or an uninfected control (not recorded which).

The chain couples TRBV11-2 to TRBJ2-7; 15 bases map to TRBD2. There are 16 residues in the CDR3. Germline V gene sequence: CDR1 SGHAT, CDR2 FQNNGV. With 0 bases clipped from V and 4 bases from J, the junction kept 1 base outside the gene matches. This CDR3 reads CASSLEGTSGRYEQYF. In DNA form, the CDR3 reads TGTGCCAGCAGCTTAGAGGGGACTAGCGGGAGGTACGAGCAGTACTTC. Filled out from reference TRBV11-2 and TRBJ2-7, the complete variable domain reads EAGVAQSPRYKIIEKRQSVAFWCNPISGHATLYWYQQILGQGPKLLIQFQNNGVVDDSQLPKDRFSAERLKGVDSTLKIQPAKLEDSAVYLCASSLEGTSGRYEQYFGPGTRLTVT.

The J gene is TRBJ2-1, the V gene TRBV2, with a weak D call TRBD2 (5 bases). Germline CDR1 and CDR2: SNHLY and FYNNEI. The CDR3 loop spans 15 amino acids. Trimming pared 6 bases from V and 4 bases from J, leaving 16 bases between. CDR3 nucleotides: TGTGCCAGCAGCGAGCGGCTAGTCTCATACAATGAGCAGTTCTTC. Protein: CASSERLVSYNEQFF.

The chain uses TRBV15 and TRBJ2-5, with D hard to call. The V end was cut by 0 bases, the J end by 5 bases, with 10 bases between. Germline lookup yields CDR1 LNHNV and CDR2 YYDKDF (reference sequence). There are 14 residues in the CDR3. The CDR3 region is CATSRDHWPETQYF. Here the CDR3 DNA reads TGTGCCACCAGCAGAGATCATTGGCCGGAGACCCAGTACTTC.

In this sample, this clonotype turned up a few times. This chain joins TRBV5-1 and TRBJ2-3; D ambiguous. Germline V CDR1 and CDR2: SGHRS, YFSETQ. The CDR3 is 12 amino acids. Between the trimmed V and J ends, which lost 0 bases and 4 bases, there was a span of 3 bases. The CDR3 bases are TGCGCCAGCAGCTTGGAACCAGATACGCAGTATTTT. Protein: CASSLEPDTQYF.

The chain is built from TRBV7-6 and TRBJ2-7, with 9 bases aligning to TRBD2. V lost 5 bases to trimming and J lost 3 bases; unmatched junction nucleotides: 5. CDR3 length: 14 amino acids. Looked up from germline, CDR1 is SGHVS and CDR2 is FNYEAQ. The CDR3 region is CASSATSGFYEQYF. DNA of the CDR3: TGTGCCAGCAGCGCCACTAGCGGGTTCTACGAGCAGTACTTC.

This clonotype was counted ten times or more. DNA for the CDR3: TGTGCCAGTAGTATCCGAGGGACTGCCAATGAGCAGTTCTTC. It translates to CASSIRGTANEQFF. The J gene is TRBJ2-1, the V gene TRBV19; D perhaps matches TRBD2 (6 bases). Germline CDR1 LNHDA, CDR2 SQIVND (reference sequence). Between the trimmed V and J ends, which lost 3 bases and 6 bases, there was a span of 12 bases. The CDR3 covers 14 residues.

Ten or more counts support this clonotype. The V and J genes are TRBV15 and TRBJ1-1, with D possibly TRBD1 on 6 matching bases. Germline V gene data show CDR1 as LNHNV and CDR2 as YYDKDF (reference sequence). There are 15 residues in the CDR3. V dropped 1 base and J dropped 3 bases, with 12 bases sitting between them. The CDR3 protein is CATSRGSGVHTEAFF. DNA for the CDR3: TGTGCCACCAGCAGAGGCTCAGGGGTACACACTGAAGCTTTCTTT.

Comment on this clonotype: A much larger clone is a single base away; this may be a read error. This rearrangement joins TRBV5-1 to TRBJ2-3; D remains unclear. Germline loops: CDR1 SGHRS, CDR2 YFSETQ. The CDR3 spans 14 residues. V was shortened by 4 bases and J by 5 bases, with 14 bases between the two germline ends. CDR3 loop: CASSPLPWLDTQYF. The CDR3 coding sequence is TGCGCCAGCAGCCCGCTTCCCTGGCTAGATACGCAGTATTTT.

This clonotype was counted at least ten times. The chain joins TRBV5-1 to TRBJ2-7, with D tentatively TRBD1 or TRBD2 (5 bases each). V gave up 0 bases and J gave up 0 bases, with 13 bases separating them. Per the germline V gene, CDR1 is SGHRS and CDR2 is YFSETQ. The CDR3 contains 16 residues. The CDR3 loop is CASSLAWGRISYEQYF. CDR3 sequence (DNA): TGCGCCAGCAGCTTGGCCTGGGGACGGATCTCCTACGAGCAGTACTTC.

This clonotype has a count of ten or more. CDR3 loop: CASSRGPDNEQFF. The DNA for the CDR3 is TGTGCCAGCTCAAGGGGCCCTGACAATGAGCAGTTCTTC. The chain links TRBV18 to TRBJ2-1; TRBD1 might be the D (5 bases). Germline V lookup: CDR1 KGHSH, CDR2 LQKENI. The CDR3 is made up of 13 amino acids. With 5 bases removed from V and 5 bases from J, the gap between germline ends came to 10 bases.

This clonotype has just a few counts. The V and J genes are TRBV29-1 and TRBJ2-1; tentative D call: TRBD2 (5 bases). CDR1 and CDR2 from the germline V gene are SQVTM and ANQGSEA. V was pared by 1 base and J by 6 bases, with 7 bases between. CDR3 length: 12 amino acids. Here the CDR3 DNA reads TGCAGCGTTGAAGCGGGAACCAATGAGCAGTTCTTC. This codes for CSVEAGTNEQFF.

This rearrangement joins TRBV14 to TRBJ2-2; D call uncertain. CDR3 length: 16 residues. Germline CDR1 SGHDN, CDR2 FVKESK. Trimming pared 4 bases from V and 4 bases from J, leaving 16 bases between. CDR3 residues: CASSRLEGVTTGELFF. DNA for the CDR3: TGTGCCAGCAGCCGATTAGAAGGTGTAACCACCGGGGAGCTGTTTTTT. Full variable domain (outside the CDR3, taken from reference TRBV14 and TRBJ2-2): EAGVTQFPSHSVIEKGQTVTLRCDPISGHDNLYWYRRVMGKEIKFLLHFVKESKQDESGMPNNRFLAERTGGTYSTLKVQPAELEDSGVYFCASSRLEGVTTGELFFGEGSRLTVL.

This clonotype was recorded at least ten times. The CDR3 region has the DNA TGTGCCAGCAGCCAAGGTGGGACAGCGACTTATAATGAAAAACTGTTTTTT. Translation gives CASSQGGTATYNEKLFF. The chain recombines TRBV3-1 with TRBJ1-4, with 7 positions matching TRBD1. V trimming: 1 base; J trimming: 4 bases; junction bases outside the gene matches: 9. Germline-derived CDR1 and CDR2 are LGHDT and YNNKEL (reference sequence). This CDR3 is 17 amino acids long.

There are many counts of this clonotype. V usage is TRBV27 and J usage is TRBJ1-2; the match to TRBD1 covers 12 bases. The length of the CDR3 is 14 residues. In germline, CDR1 is MNHEY, CDR2 SMNVEV (reference sequence). Unmatched junction bases numbered 3, after V lost 5 bases and J lost 5 bases. CDR3 amino acids: CASSLGQGAYGYTF. The DNA of the CDR3 is TGTGCCAGCAGTCTGGGACAGGGGGCTTATGGCTACACCTTC.

This clonotype was counted ten times or more. The genes are TRBV20-1 and TRBJ1-1; D is possibly TRBD1 (5 bases). CDR1 and CDR2 (germline): DFQATT, SNEGSKA (reference sequence). The CDR3 is made up of 12 amino acids. V lost 3 bases to trimming and J lost 5 bases, with 10 bases between them. The CDR3 is CSASGGMTEAFF. DNA for the CDR3: TGCAGTGCTAGTGGGGGTATGACTGAAGCTTTCTTT.

This clonotype was counted at least ten times. The chain is built from TRBV2 and TRBJ1-1; D remains ambiguous. Germline CDR1 reads SNHLY; CDR2 reads FYNNEI. Trimming took 6 bases from V and 3 from J, leaving 11 bases between them. This CDR3 has 13 amino acids. CDR3 in amino acids: CASRSQAHTEAFF. The CDR3 nucleotides read TGTGCCAGCAGGTCTCAAGCTCACACTGAAGCTTTCTTT.

This clonotype came up a few times. The chain carries TRBV3-1 and TRBJ2-4; perhaps TRBD2 as D (5 bases). V was pared by 0 bases and J by 3 bases, with 9 bases between. From germline, CDR1 is LGHDT and CDR2 YNNKEL (reference sequence). CDR3 length: 15 residues. The CDR3 DNA is TGTGCCAGCAGCCAAGAACTAGGGATCAAAAACATTCAGTACTTC. Protein sequence: CASSQELGIKNIQYF.

In this sample, this clonotype turned up a few times. The chain combines TRBV19 with TRBJ2-2; D may be TRBD2 (5 bases). V was pared by 6 bases and J by 6 bases, with 5 bases between. Germline CDR1 and CDR2: LNHDA and SQIVND (reference sequence). The length of the CDR3 is 11 residues. CDR3 in amino acids: CASRDSGELFF. The CDR3 DNA reads as TGTGCCAGTAGGGACTCCGGGGAGCTGTTTTTT.

This clonotype occurred many times. This chain joins TRBV28 and TRBJ1-4, with D unclear. V lost 3 bases to trimming and J lost 12 bases, with 11 bases between them. CDR1 is MDHEN, CDR2 SYDVKM, per germline. This CDR3 is built from 12 residues. CDR3 bases: TGTGCCAGCAGTTTCGTCCGGGCGGAACTGTTTTTT. Residues: CASSFVRAELFF.